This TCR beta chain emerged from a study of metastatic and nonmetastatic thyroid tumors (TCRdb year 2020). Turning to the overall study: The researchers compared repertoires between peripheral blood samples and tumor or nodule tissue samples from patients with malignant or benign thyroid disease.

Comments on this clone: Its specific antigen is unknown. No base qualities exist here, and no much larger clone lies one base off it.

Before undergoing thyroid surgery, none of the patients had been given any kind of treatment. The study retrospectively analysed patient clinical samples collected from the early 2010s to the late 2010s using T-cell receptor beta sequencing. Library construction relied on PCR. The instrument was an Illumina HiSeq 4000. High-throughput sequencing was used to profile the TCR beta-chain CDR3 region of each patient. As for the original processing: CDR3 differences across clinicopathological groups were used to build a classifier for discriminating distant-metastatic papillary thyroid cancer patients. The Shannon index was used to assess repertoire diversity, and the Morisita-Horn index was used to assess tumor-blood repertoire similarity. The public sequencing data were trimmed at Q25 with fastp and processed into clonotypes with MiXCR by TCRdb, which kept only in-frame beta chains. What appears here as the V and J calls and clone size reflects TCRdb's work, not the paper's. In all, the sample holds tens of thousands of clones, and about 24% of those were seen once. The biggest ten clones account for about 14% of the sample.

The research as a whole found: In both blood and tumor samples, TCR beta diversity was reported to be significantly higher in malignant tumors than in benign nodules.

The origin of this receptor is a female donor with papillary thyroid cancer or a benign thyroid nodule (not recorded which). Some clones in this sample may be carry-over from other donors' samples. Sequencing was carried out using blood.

The base sequence is TGCGCCAGCAGTGTGCCTAGCGGAAACACCGGGGAGCTGTTTTTT. Its amino acids are CASSVPSGNTGELFF. The chain was built from TRBV5-1 and TRBJ2-2, and 7 junction bases match TRBD2. V has 5 bases trimmed and J has 2 bases trimmed; junction bases matching no gene number 6. CDR1 SGHRS and CDR2 YFSETQ were looked up in the germline V gene. CDR3 length: 15 amino acids, cysteine to phenylalanine. The only DNA kept is the CDR3, 45 bases in frame from the first base.